This TCR beta chain was recorded in a study of cytomegalovirus exposure and HLA in healthy donors. Regarding the study as a whole: It was found in a later analysis that first-cohort TCR clusters tended to co-occur in the approximately 120 validation repertoires. The dataset shows that most TCR sequences were rare, while some public TCRs occurred in many donors.

Germline V gene sequence: CDR1 SGHRS, CDR2 YFSETQ. With 1 base clipped from V and 4 bases from J, the junction kept 7 bases outside the gene matches. The CDR3 runs 16 residues. The assay was immunoSEQ multiplex PCR, and TCRdb's table has in-frame clones only and misses some. The sample shows about 110,000 clones, around 85% of them seen only once. Note on this clone: The antigen is unknown.

V gene TRBV5-1 combines with J gene TRBJ2-2, with TRBD1 identical over 7 bases. The specimen was PBMCs. This TCR derives from a woman younger than 30 in good health and CMV-seronegative. The CDR3 DNA reads TGCGCCAGCAGCTTGCCACAGGGGAAGGTCACCGGGGAGCTGTTTTTT. Translating gives CASSLPQGKVTGELFF.